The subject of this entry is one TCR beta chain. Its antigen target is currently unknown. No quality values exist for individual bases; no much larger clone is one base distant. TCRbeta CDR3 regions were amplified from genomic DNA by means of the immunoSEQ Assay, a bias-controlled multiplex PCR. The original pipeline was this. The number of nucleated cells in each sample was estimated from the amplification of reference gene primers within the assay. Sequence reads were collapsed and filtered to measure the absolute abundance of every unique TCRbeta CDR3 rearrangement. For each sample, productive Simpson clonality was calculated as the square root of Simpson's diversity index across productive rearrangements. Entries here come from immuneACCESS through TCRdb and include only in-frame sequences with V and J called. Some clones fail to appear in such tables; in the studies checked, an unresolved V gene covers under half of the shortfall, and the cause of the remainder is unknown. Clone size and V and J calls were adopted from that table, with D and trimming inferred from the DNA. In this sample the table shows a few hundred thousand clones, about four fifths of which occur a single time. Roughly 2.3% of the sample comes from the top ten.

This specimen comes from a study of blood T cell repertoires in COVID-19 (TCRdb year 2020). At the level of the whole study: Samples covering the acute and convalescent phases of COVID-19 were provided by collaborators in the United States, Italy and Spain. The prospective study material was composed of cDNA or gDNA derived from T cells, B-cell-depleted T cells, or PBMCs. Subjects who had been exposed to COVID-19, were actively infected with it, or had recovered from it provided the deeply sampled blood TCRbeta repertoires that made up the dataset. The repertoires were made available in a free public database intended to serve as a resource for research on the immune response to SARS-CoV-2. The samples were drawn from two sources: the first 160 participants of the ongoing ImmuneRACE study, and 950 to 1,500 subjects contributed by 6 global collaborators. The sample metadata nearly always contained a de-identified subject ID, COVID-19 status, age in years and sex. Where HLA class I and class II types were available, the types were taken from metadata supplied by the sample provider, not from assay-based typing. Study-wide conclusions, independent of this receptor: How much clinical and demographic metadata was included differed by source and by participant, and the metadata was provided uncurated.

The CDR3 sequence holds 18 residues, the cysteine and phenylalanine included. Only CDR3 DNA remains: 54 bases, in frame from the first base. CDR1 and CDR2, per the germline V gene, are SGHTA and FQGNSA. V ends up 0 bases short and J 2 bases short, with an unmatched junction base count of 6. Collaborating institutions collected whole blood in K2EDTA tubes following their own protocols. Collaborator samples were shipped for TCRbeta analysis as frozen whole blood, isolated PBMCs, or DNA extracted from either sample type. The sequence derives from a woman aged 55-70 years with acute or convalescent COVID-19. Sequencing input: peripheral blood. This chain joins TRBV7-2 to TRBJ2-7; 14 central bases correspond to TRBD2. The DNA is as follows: TGTGCCAGCAGCTTAGCGCAGGGACTAGCGGGGGCACCCTACGAGCAGTACTTC. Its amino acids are CASSLAQGLAGAPYEQYF.